The sequence of this T cell receptor (beta chain) was determined in a study of blood T cell repertoires in COVID-19. For the study at large: Some COVID-19 samples were acute and others convalescent; all came from the United States, Italy and Spain.

V was shortened by 0 bases and J by 8 bases, with 17 bases between the two germline ends. This CDR3 is 16 amino acids long. Germline V CDR1 and CDR2: SGHTA, FQGNSA. Clones were sequenced by immunoSEQ multiplex PCR, and TCRdb holds only the in-frame ones, with some missing. This sample has 250,000 to 300,000 clones, with nearly 90% found just once. The clonotype was recovered from a woman between 40 and 55 years old who had recovered from COVID-19. The chain employs TRBV7-2 and TRBJ2-1; possibly TRBD1 for D (5 bases). The specimen sequenced was peripheral blood. DNA of the CDR3: TGTGCCAGCAGCTTAGCGGGTGGCAGGGTGGTGTATGAGCAGTTCTTC. Its protein is CASSLAGGRVVYEQFF.